The clone carrying this T cell receptor beta chain was observed a handful of times. The sorted Tregs were CD4+CD25+CD127-/low cells. V was cut by 4 bases and J by 5 bases, with 18 bases left in between. The CDR3 consists of 16 residues. Per the germline V gene, CDR1 is SGHDT and CDR2 is YYEEEE. Via MiXCR, TCRdb re-called the 5' RACE reads, giving one row per CDR3 protein. The repertoire holds under 65,000 distinct CDR3 sequences, with about 20% as singletons. The rearrangement links TRBV5-6 to TRBJ2-2, with a tentative D call TRBD2 (7 bases). This TCR was sampled from a female donor with breast cancer. The sequenced sample was tumor-infiltrating Tregs sorted from the breast tumor. This CDR3 reads CASSPWGGGTTGELFF. The CDR3 DNA reads TGTGCCAGCAGCCCGTGGGGGGGCGGGACGACCGGGGAGCTGTTTTTT.